This T cell receptor beta chain was recovered during a study of molecular identifiers for immune sequencing clone quantification. The sample holds a few counts of this clonotype. Via MiXCR, TCRdb re-called the PCR reads, giving one row per CDR3 protein. The sample has about 100,000 distinct CDR3 sequences, about 35% seen once. Germline V CDR1 and CDR2: MNHEY, SVGAGI. CDR3 length: 11 residues. V was shortened by 3 bases and J by 4 bases, with 4 bases between the two germline ends. The clonotype originates from a human donor in good health. Some libraries in this study had Jurkat cell RNA spiked in. The J gene is TRBJ2-7, the V gene TRBV6-5, with D unclear. What was sequenced was naive CD8+ T cells from blood, with Jurkat cell RNA spiked in. Subset reported: FACS-sorted CD8+CD4-CCR7+CD45RA+ naive T cells. The CDR3, as DNA: TGTGCCAGCAGTTATCTTTACGAGCAGTACTTC. The encoded protein is CASSYLYEQYF.